What follows are 27 T cell receptor beta chains derived from one specimen sequenced in a study of T cell repertoires in cytomegalovirus infection. Each CDR3 protein is one row after TCRdb ran MiXCR on the reads. This table holds about 530,000 distinct CDR3 sequences, more than 20% found once. The sequenced material came from PBMCs. The receptors were sampled from a human donor in good health (CMV status not recorded). Some clones in this sample may be carry-over from other donors' samples.

This clonotype was seen repeatedly, ten times or more. This chain links TRBV28 with TRBJ1-2; no firm D call. CDR1 and CDR2 from the germline V gene are MDHEN and SYDVKM. The CDR3 is made up of 11 amino acids. Trimming cost V 4 bases and J 8 bases, with 8 bases left between them. CDR3 coding DNA: TGTGCCAGCAGTTACCAGGTCGGCTACACCTTC. It yields the protein CASSYQVGYTF.

This clonotype has a handful of counts. The gene calls are TRBV7-9 and TRBJ2-7, with 15 bases aligning to TRBD2. Germline V CDR1 and CDR2: SEHNR, FQNEAQ (reference sequence). V was pared by 6 bases and J by 6 bases, with 12 bases of the junction left unmatched. The CDR3 extends over 17 amino acids. The CDR3 region is CASRNGLAGGPGGEQYF. The CDR3 coding sequence is TGTGCCAGCAGAAACGGACTAGCGGGAGGGCCTGGCGGCGAGCAGTACTTC.

The genes are TRBV30 and TRBJ1-2; 8 bases match TRBD1. This CDR3 contains 11 residues. Germline V gene sequence: CDR1 GTSNPN, CDR2 SVGIG (reference sequence). V was clipped by 3 bases and J by 8 bases; unmatched bases: 2. The CDR3 DNA sequence: TGTGCCTGGAGGGACAGGGCGGGCTACACCTTC. Protein product: CAWRDRAGYTF. Full variable domain (outside the CDR3, taken from reference TRBV30 and TRBJ1-2): SQTIHQWPATLVQPVGSPLSLECTVEGTSNPNLYWYRQAAGRGLQLLFYSVGIGQISSEVPQNLSASRPQDRQFILSSKKLLLSDSGFYLCAWRDRAGYTFGSGTRLTVV.

The chain recombines TRBV11-2 with TRBJ2-1; no reliable D call. The V gene's germline CDR1 is SGHAT and CDR2 FQNNGV. CDR3 size: 14 residues. Trimming cost V 1 base and J 8 bases, with 12 bases left between them. The CDR3 nucleotides are TGTGCCAGCAGCTTAGTCTTACATATCCATGAGCAGTTCTTC. Residues: CASSLVLHIHEQFF.

The rearrangement uses TRBV19 and TRBJ1-5; D gene ambiguous. This CDR3 has 12 amino acids. From germline, CDR1 is LNHDA and CDR2 SQIVND (reference sequence). Trimming pared 6 bases from V and 7 bases from J, leaving 10 bases between. The CDR3 loop reads CASREGFQPQHF. The CDR3 DNA follows: TGTGCCAGTAGGGAAGGGTTCCAGCCCCAGCATTTT.

This clonotype showed up just a few times. The chain uses TRBV7-2 and TRBJ1-6; unclear D gene. CDR1 is SGHTA and CDR2 is FQGNSA in the germline V gene. V gave up 4 bases and J gave up 11 bases, with 15 bases separating them. There are 14 residues in the CDR3. The CDR3 is CASSSYPSGPPLHF. CDR3 in DNA: TGTGCCAGCAGCTCTTATCCGAGCGGGCCACCCCTCCACTTT.

The V and J genes are TRBV2 and TRBJ1-2, with 9 nucleotides matching TRBD1. The CDR3 is made up of 16 amino acids. Trimming removed 4 bases from V and 6 bases from J; junction bases left unmatched: 12. Germline CDR1 and CDR2: SNHLY and FYNNEI. As DNA, the CDR3 is TGTGCCAGCAGTGTACAGGGGGCCGCCGGCTTCGATGGCTACACCTTC. Translated: CASSVQGAAGFDGYTF.

This clonotype came up a few times. The chain uses TRBV20-1 and TRBJ1-3; D not certain. CDR1 and CDR2 (germline): DFQATT, SNEGSKA (reference sequence). CDR3 length: 16 residues. Trimming stripped 5 bases from V and 2 bases from J, with 19 bases between. This CDR3 reads CSAGTNSFQTGNTIYF. The DNA of the CDR3 is TGCAGTGCTGGAACAAACAGTTTCCAGACTGGAAACACCATATATTTT.

This chain uses TRBV19 with TRBJ2-3; no clear D. This CDR3 comprises 16 residues. Germline V gives CDR1 LNHDA, CDR2 SQIVND (reference sequence). Trimming removed 4 bases from V and 4 bases from J, with 18 bases in between. The CDR3 region is CASSTRAGAGPDTQYF. CDR3 coding DNA: TGTGCCAGTAGTACCCGAGCCGGAGCAGGCCCAGATACGCAGTATTTT.

This clonotype was observed many times. The rearrangement joins TRBV11-3 to TRBJ1-1; the D is unclear. Germline V CDR1 and CDR2: SGHNT, YENEEA. V lost 2 bases to trimming and J lost 1 base, with 8 bases between them. The CDR3 has 14 amino acids. CDR3 sequence reads: CASSLSSGNTEAFF. The CDR3 region has the DNA TGTGCCAGCAGCTTATCCTCAGGGAACACTGAAGCTTTCTTT.

The V and J genes are TRBV20-1 and TRBJ2-1; 11 bases agree with TRBD2. This CDR3 comprises 18 residues. The germline V gene has CDR1 DFQATT and CDR2 SNEGSKA (reference sequence). V dropped 2 bases and J dropped 3; count of bases not matched to a gene: 12. Written as DNA, the CDR3 is TGCAGTGCTAGACGTCTTGGGACTAGCGGAGCCAGCTACAATGAGCAGTTCTTC. The encoded protein is CSARRLGTSGASYNEQFF.

The chain couples TRBV11-3 to TRBJ2-1; 10 bases are a match to TRBD2. The CDR3 runs 16 residues. Trimming removed 6 bases from V and 7 bases from J; junction bases left unmatched: 12. Per germline, CDR1 SGHNT and CDR2 YENEEA. CDR3 sequence: CASSFRGSGRRNEQFF. The CDR3 DNA is TGTGCCAGCAGTTTCAGGGGTAGCGGGAGGAGAAATGAGCAGTTCTTC.

In its sample, this clonotype was seen many times. V and J are TRBV30 and TRBJ2-1; D unresolved. The CDR3 runs to 14 residues. The germline gives CDR1 GTSNPN, CDR2 SVGIG (reference sequence). Trimming cost V 1 base and J 0 bases, with 7 bases left between them. This CDR3 reads CAWSGMSSYNEQFF. CDR3 in DNA: TGTGCCTGGAGTGGGATGAGCTCCTACAATGAGCAGTTCTTC. Together with reference TRBV30 and TRBJ2-1, the CDR3 gives the full variable domain: SQTIHQWPATLVQPVGSPLSLECTVEGTSNPNLYWYRQAAGRGLQLLFYSVGIGQISSEVPQNLSASRPQDRQFILSSKKLLLSDSGFYLCAWSGMSSYNEQFFGPGTRLTVL.

This clonotype was found a few times. V is TRBV6-1 and J is TRBJ1-1; D is perhaps TRBD1 (5 bases). The germline CDR1 and CDR2 sequences are MNHNS and SASEGT. Trimming left V 7 bases short and J 4 bases short, with 19 bases between. The CDR3 has 15 amino acids. The CDR3 bases are TGTGCCAGCACCCGGGGGGGAATGGGGAGCACTGAAGCTTTCTTT. Amino acid sequence: CASTRGGMGSTEAFF.

This chain links TRBV28 with TRBJ2-4, with D maybe TRBD1 (6 bases). Germline values: CDR1 MDHEN, CDR2 SYDVKM. The CDR3 consists of 17 residues. Trimming shortened V by 3 bases and J by 0 bases, and 15 bases separated the two germline ends. CDR3 DNA sequence: TGTGCCAGCAGTTTTGGTGGACAGTCTCTAGCCAAAAACATTCAGTACTTC. Translation gives CASSFGGQSLAKNIQYF.

The rearrangement uses TRBV29-1 and TRBJ2-4; 7 positions match TRBD1. The CDR3 extends over 14 amino acids. Germline V gene data show CDR1 as SQVTM and CDR2 as ANQGSEA. Trimming at V came to 7 bases and at J to 5 bases, leaving 11 bases not matched to a gene. The CDR3 sequence is CSARGQAAQNIQYF. As DNA, the CDR3 is TGCAGCGCCAGAGGACAGGCGGCACAAAACATTCAGTACTTC.

This clonotype was picked up a small number of times. V gene TRBV7-9 combines with J gene TRBJ1-4; 10 bases align to TRBD1. J lost 7 bases, V lost 1 base, and 9 bases had no gene match. CDR3 length: 17 residues. Germline V lookup: CDR1 SEHNR, CDR2 FQNEAQ (reference sequence). CDR3 amino acids: CASSLGRATGGVEKLFF. The CDR3 nucleotides read TGTGCCAGCAGCTTAGGACGGGCGACAGGGGGCGTTGAAAAACTGTTTTTT.

This clonotype has a handful of counts. The chain has TRBV5-1 and TRBJ2-4, with D possibly matching TRBD1 (6 bases). The V and J ends lost 3 bases and 8 bases respectively, with 12 bases between them. CDR1 and CDR2 from the germline V gene are SGHRS and YFSETQ. The CDR3 is made up of 13 amino acids. CDR3 DNA sequence: TGCGCCAGCAGCTCTACACCAGGGGACATTCAGTACTTC. Translating it yields CASSSTPGDIQYF.

This clonotype was counted ten times or more. J is TRBJ2-5 and V is TRBV7-2; 9 nucleotides agree with TRBD2. CDR1 is SGHTA, CDR2 FQGNSA, per germline. V lost 4 bases to trimming and J lost 5 bases; unmatched junction nucleotides: 20. The CDR3 covers 19 residues. CDR3 protein: CASSSPQTSGASSRETQYF. The CDR3 bases are TGTGCCAGCAGCTCCCCCCAGACTAGCGGAGCTAGCTCTCGGGAGACCCAGTACTTC.

This clonotype turned up a few times. The rearrangement links TRBV7-8 to TRBJ2-3; D gene uncertain. Trimming stripped 2 bases from V and 6 bases from J, with 9 bases between. CDR3 length: 13 residues. CDR1 is SGHVS and CDR2 is FQNEAQ in the germline V gene. The DNA for the CDR3 is TGTGCCAGCAGCTTATTCAAACTGGATACGCAGTATTTT. Protein product: CASSLFKLDTQYF.

This clonotype came up a few times. The chain combines TRBV7-2 with TRBJ2-3; D remains ambiguous. This CDR3 has 15 residues. Trimming took 5 bases from V and 0 from J, leaving 12 bases between them. Germline V gene data show CDR1 as SGHTA and CDR2 as FQGNSA. The DNA for the CDR3 is TGTGCCAGCAGCCCTATCGCGAGCAGCACAGATACGCAGTATTTT. Its protein is CASSPIASSTDTQYF.

This clonotype was observed a handful of times. CDR3 nucleotide sequence: TGTGCCAGCAGTTACCCCCGGGACGAGTACAATGAGCAGTTCTTC. Its translation: CASSYPRDEYNEQFF. The V call is TRBV6-6, the J call TRBJ2-1; D tentatively reads TRBD1 or TRBD2 (5 bases each). This CDR3 has 15 amino acids. In germline, CDR1 is MNHNY, CDR2 SVGAGI (reference sequence). V lost 2 bases and J lost 4, with 12 bases in between.

The chain joins TRBV30 to TRBJ2-7; 10 bases align to TRBD2. This CDR3 comprises 16 residues. Germline assignment: CDR1 GTSNPN and CDR2 SVGIG (reference sequence). V was clipped by 2 bases and J by 3 bases; unmatched bases: 10. The CDR3 loop reads CAWSRPLAGALYEQYF. DNA for the CDR3: TGTGCCTGGAGTCGTCCCCTAGCGGGGGCTCTCTACGAGCAGTACTTC.

Here the CDR3 reads CSAIPSGRGRTQYF. In DNA form, the CDR3 reads TGCAGTGCTATCCCTAGCGGGAGGGGGAGGACCCAGTACTTC. This chain links TRBV20-1 with TRBJ2-5; 12 bases agree with TRBD2. Germline lookup yields CDR1 DFQATT and CDR2 SNEGSKA (reference sequence). The CDR3 is made up of 14 amino acids. Trimming cost V 4 bases and J 7 bases; bases outside gene matches: 7.

The table lists this clonotype with many counts. The chain combines TRBV7-8 with TRBJ2-2; D remains ambiguous. The CDR3 runs 13 residues. V shed 2 bases and J shed 4 bases, with 5 bases lying between them. Germline assignment: CDR1 SGHVS and CDR2 FQNEAQ. This CDR3 reads CASSLLITGELFF. CDR3 DNA sequence: TGTGCCAGCAGCTTACTGATCACCGGGGAGCTGTTTTTT.

V and J are TRBV6-2 or TRBV6-3 and TRBJ2-1; D not resolved. CDR3 length equals 15 residues. Germline V CDR1 and CDR2: MNHEY, SVGEGT. Trimming pared 4 bases from V and 8 bases from J, leaving 18 bases between. This chain's CDR3 is CASSFTFEAWYEQFF. For the CDR3, the DNA is TGTGCCAGCAGTTTCACATTTGAAGCTTGGTATGAGCAGTTCTTC.

The chain has TRBV29-1 and TRBJ1-5, with a weak D call TRBD1 (5 bases). The CDR3 length is 14 residues. The V end was cut by 7 bases, the J end by 0 bases, with 13 bases between. Germline V gene data show CDR1 as SQVTM and CDR2 as ANQGSEA. The CDR3 coding sequence is TGCAGCGCGGGGACGGGAAATAGCAATCAGCCCCAGCATTTT. Its protein is CSAGTGNSNQPQHF.